This T cell receptor (beta chain) was identified in a study of T cell repertoires in cytomegalovirus infection. This CDR3 is built from 15 residues. Trimming cost V 1 base and J 5 bases, with 12 bases left between them. Looked up from germline, CDR1 is LNHNV and CDR2 is YYDKDF (reference sequence). This clonotype was recorded many times. TCRdb reprocessed the reads with MiXCR, giving one entry per CDR3 protein. The table has 210,000 or so distinct CDR3 sequences, 6.5% seen once; the top ten hold about 6%. The sequence came from a human donor in good health (CMV status not recorded). Some clones in this sample may be carry-over from other donors' samples. The chain links TRBV15 to TRBJ1-5, with D perhaps matching TRBD1 (5 bases). The sample taken for sequencing was PBMCs. As DNA, the CDR3 is TGTGCCACCAGCAGAGGTCGGGGACCGGATCAGCCCCAGCATTTT. Translating gives CATSRGRGPDQPQHF.